The 19 T cell receptor beta chains in this list originate from one sample, sequenced in a study of response to subunit inactivated influenza vaccine. TCRdb re-called the RT-PCR reads with MiXCR, one entry per CDR3 protein. The profile shows approximately 480,000 distinct CDR3 sequences, 9.5% to 13% of them singletons. This specimen consisted of PBMCs from blood, obtained more than 35 days after vaccination. The receptor source for this set is a middle-aged man who received an inactivated influenza vaccine.

The chain has TRBV24-1 and TRBJ2-3; the match to TRBD1 covers 8 bases. There are 15 residues in the CDR3. The V gene end was trimmed by 5 bases and the J gene end by 4 bases; junction bases not matched to a gene: 7. Germline values: CDR1 KGHDR, CDR2 SFDVKD. CDR3 region: CATSGSDRDADTQYF. The CDR3 DNA reads as TGTGCCACCAGTGGTTCGGACAGGGACGCAGATACGCAGTATTTT.

The gene calls are TRBV5-1 and TRBJ2-3; 7 positions agree with TRBD2. CDR1 and CDR2 (germline): SGHRS, YFSETQ. The CDR3 runs 17 residues. Germline trimming cut 5 bases from V and 2 bases from J; bases unmatched to any gene: 14. The CDR3 sequence is CASRTSALQRVTDTQYF. The DNA for the CDR3 is TGCGCCAGCAGAACTAGCGCCCTACAGCGGGTCACAGATACGCAGTATTTT.

The J gene is TRBJ2-7, the V gene TRBV5-1, with D perhaps matching TRBD2 (5 bases). The CDR3 runs 17 residues. Trimming shortened V by 0 bases and J by 0 bases, and 16 bases separated the two germline ends. In germline, CDR1 is SGHRS, CDR2 YFSETQ. The CDR3 nucleotides read TGCGCCAGCAGCTTGGCCGGGATGGCAGATTACTCCTACGAGCAGTACTTC. It codes for CASSLAGMADYSYEQYF. The variable domain in full, with the rest retrieved from reference TRBV5-1 and TRBJ2-7, is KAGVTQTPRYLIKTRGQQVTLSCSPISGHRSVSWYQQTPGQGLQFLFEYFSETQRNKGNFPGRFSGRQFSNSRSEMNVSTLELGDSALYLCASSLAGMADYSYEQYFGPGTRLTVT.

The chain uses TRBV7-9 and TRBJ1-1; D might be TRBD1 (5 bases). Germline CDR1 reads SEHNR; CDR2 reads FQNEAQ (reference sequence). The V end lost 6 bases, the J end lost 1 base, and 18 bases lay between the germline ends. The CDR3 is 16 residues long. The DNA of the CDR3 is TGTGCCAGCAGGCTGGGGCCACAGGACCGGAACACTGAAGCTTTCTTT. It codes for CASRLGPQDRNTEAFF.

This clonotype has only a few counts. The V gene is TRBV7-2, the J gene TRBJ2-3; D perhaps matches TRBD2 (5 bases). Germline V CDR1 and CDR2: SGHTA, FQGNSA. V was clipped by 3 bases and J by 1 base, with 11 bases between them. This CDR3 is 15 amino acids long. CDR3 in amino acids: CASSFQRTRTDTQYF. In DNA, the CDR3 is TGTGCCAGCAGCTTCCAGCGGACCCGCACAGATACGCAGTATTTT.

The chain combines TRBV28 with TRBJ1-1; a possible D gene is TRBD1 (6 bases). Between the trimmed V and J ends, which lost 6 bases and 3 bases, there was a span of 14 bases. Germline assignment: CDR1 MDHEN and CDR2 SYDVKM. The CDR3 runs to 14 residues. The CDR3 region is CASRTPGAHTEAFF. The CDR3 nucleotides are TGTGCCAGCAGAACGCCGGGGGCGCACACTGAAGCTTTCTTT.

This clonotype has a count of ten or more. The CDR3 coding sequence is TGTGCCAGTACTGGGAATTCCGGGCGCTACAATGAGCAGTTCTTC. Its protein product is CASTGNSGRYNEQFF. This sequence joins TRBV19 and TRBJ2-1, with D unclear. CDR3 length: 15 residues. Per germline, CDR1 LNHDA and CDR2 SQIVND (reference sequence). Trimming pared 7 bases from V and 3 bases from J, leaving 16 bases between.

This clonotype was recorded a few times. The chain employs TRBV7-9 and TRBJ2-1, with TRBD1 as a possible D gene (6 bases). The germline gives CDR1 SEHNR, CDR2 FQNEAQ (reference sequence). The CDR3 is 13 residues long. V was clipped by 1 base and J by 10 bases, with 11 bases between them. This CDR3 is CASSLGIDREQFF. The DNA for the CDR3 is TGTGCCAGCAGCTTAGGAATCGACAGGGAGCAGTTCTTC.

The chain employs TRBV4-3 and TRBJ2-1; 7 bases line up with TRBD1. The V gene end was trimmed by 4 bases and the J gene end by 10 bases; junction bases not matched to a gene: 7. The CDR3 runs 13 residues. Germline CDR1 and CDR2: LGHNA and YSLEER. The CDR3 DNA sequence: TGCGCCAGCAGCCCTTCAAGGGGGCGGGAGCAGTTCTTC. Its protein product is CASSPSRGREQFF.

This clonotype was found a few times. The chain recombines TRBV6-5 with TRBJ2-7, with D possibly matching TRBD1 (5 bases). There are 14 residues in the CDR3. V lost 0 bases to trimming and J lost 4 bases, with 10 bases between them. CDR1 is MNHEY and CDR2 is SVGAGI in the germline V gene. As DNA, the CDR3 is TGTGCCAGCAGTTACTCGACCAGGGATTACGAGCAGTACTTC. It encodes CASSYSTRDYEQYF.

The rearrangement uses TRBV12-3 or TRBV12-4 and TRBJ2-2; TRBD2 matches at 15 bases. This CDR3 contains 19 residues. V shed 7 bases, J shed 0 bases, and the junction held 9 bases outside the gene matches. CDR3 sequence: CASNPGLAGGDTNTGELFF. CDR3 DNA sequence: TGTGCCAGCAATCCTGGACTAGCGGGAGGGGACACGAACACCGGGGAGCTGTTTTTT.

This clonotype was detected ten times or more. The chain is built from TRBV11-3 and TRBJ1-3; 10 nucleotides line up with TRBD1. CDR1 and CDR2 from the germline V gene are SGHNT and YENEEA. The CDR3 sequence is 20 residues long. The junction had 15 bases not matched to a gene; V was cut back by 4 bases and J by 0 bases. The CDR3 reads CASSYPGQGPRRSSGNTIYF. In DNA form, the CDR3 reads TGTGCCAGCAGCTACCCGGGACAGGGGCCGAGAAGAAGCTCTGGAAACACCATATATTTT.

In its sample, this clonotype was seen a few times. The chain is built from TRBV25-1 and TRBJ2-3; 11 bases are a match to TRBD2. The CDR3 has 17 residues. J gave up 1 base and V 5 bases, and 8 bases lay outside the gene matches. The germline gives CDR1 MGHDK, CDR2 SYGVNS. Here the CDR3 DNA reads TGTGCCAGCAGTACCCCTAATAGCGGGGGGGGCACAGATACGCAGTATTTT. Amino acid sequence: CASSTPNSGGGTDTQYF.

This chain connects TRBV11-2 to TRBJ2-4, with TRBD2 matching 11 bases. V lost 2 bases to trimming and J lost 1 base; unmatched junction nucleotides: 13. Germline CDR1 reads SGHAT; CDR2 reads FQNNGV. This CDR3 is built from 20 residues. In nucleotides, the CDR3 is TGTGCCAGCAGCTTAAAGGCTGTTTTACTAGCGGGAGTTGCCAAAAACATTCAGTACTTC. This gives the protein CASSLKAVLLAGVAKNIQYF.

This clonotype has ten or more counts. The chain employs TRBV7-9 and TRBJ2-3; D is perhaps TRBD1 (5 bases). The CDR3 is 14 residues long. Germline assignment: CDR1 SEHNR and CDR2 FQNEAQ (reference sequence). Trimming shortened V by 0 bases and J by 6 bases, and 10 bases separated the two germline ends. DNA of the CDR3: TGTGCCAGCAGCTTAGCAGGGGCGGAGGATACGCAGTATTTT. Translation gives CASSLAGAEDTQYF.

In its sample, this clonotype was seen many times. The V gene is TRBV20-1, the J gene TRBJ2-5; a weak D match, TRBD1 (6 bases). Germline CDR1 reads DFQATT; CDR2 reads SNEGSKA (reference sequence). The CDR3 runs to 15 residues. V lost 6 bases, J lost 10 bases, and 27 bases lay in between. The CDR3 is CSANHHVQGPGSQYF. CDR3 DNA sequence: TGCAGTGCCAACCATCACGTGCAGGGGCCGGGGAGCCAGTACTTC.

The chain carries TRBV2 and TRBJ1-2, with 10 bases lining up with TRBD1. Per the germline V gene, CDR1 is SNHLY and CDR2 is FYNNEI. The CDR3 contains 13 residues. The ends lost 7 bases at V and 5 bases at J; junction bases unmatched: 4. CDR3 protein: CASIRTGGYGYTF. The CDR3 region has the DNA TGTGCCAGCATTCGGACAGGGGGATATGGCTACACCTTC.

The rearrangement joins TRBV3-1 to TRBJ1-2, with D possibly being TRBD1 (6 bases). V lost 2 bases to trimming and J lost 7 bases, with 14 bases between them. Germline V gene lookup returns CDR1 LGHDT and CDR2 YNNKEL (reference sequence). CDR3 size: 14 residues. This chain's CDR3 is CASSQFSGAGGYTF. The CDR3, as DNA: TGTGCCAGCAGCCAATTTTCGGGGGCAGGTGGCTACACCTTC.

This chain connects TRBV3-1 to TRBJ2-3, with D uncertain. The CDR3 spans 13 residues. Per germline, CDR1 LGHDT and CDR2 YNNKEL (reference sequence). With 3 bases removed from V and 7 bases from J, the gap between germline ends came to 11 bases. CDR3 sequence (DNA): TGTGCCAGCAGCCATGATACGGGCCATACGCAGTATTTT. Amino acid sequence: CASSHDTGHTQYF.